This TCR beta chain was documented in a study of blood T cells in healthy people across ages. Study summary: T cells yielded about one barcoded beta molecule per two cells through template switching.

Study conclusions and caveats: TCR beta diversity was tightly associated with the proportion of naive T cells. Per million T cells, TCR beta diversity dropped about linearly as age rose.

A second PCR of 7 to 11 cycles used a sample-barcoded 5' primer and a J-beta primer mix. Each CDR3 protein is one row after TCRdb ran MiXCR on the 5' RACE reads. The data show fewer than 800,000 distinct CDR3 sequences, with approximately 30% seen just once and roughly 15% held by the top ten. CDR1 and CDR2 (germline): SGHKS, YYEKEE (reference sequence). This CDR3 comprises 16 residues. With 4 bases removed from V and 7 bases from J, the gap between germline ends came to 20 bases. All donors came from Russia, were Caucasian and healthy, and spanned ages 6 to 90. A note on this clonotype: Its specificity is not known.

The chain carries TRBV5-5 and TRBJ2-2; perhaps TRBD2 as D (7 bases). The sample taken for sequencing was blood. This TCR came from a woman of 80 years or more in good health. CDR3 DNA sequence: TGTGCCAGCAGCCGTCTTCGGGGGGCACAGAGCGGGGAGCTGTTTTTT. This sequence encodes CASSRLRGAQSGELFF.